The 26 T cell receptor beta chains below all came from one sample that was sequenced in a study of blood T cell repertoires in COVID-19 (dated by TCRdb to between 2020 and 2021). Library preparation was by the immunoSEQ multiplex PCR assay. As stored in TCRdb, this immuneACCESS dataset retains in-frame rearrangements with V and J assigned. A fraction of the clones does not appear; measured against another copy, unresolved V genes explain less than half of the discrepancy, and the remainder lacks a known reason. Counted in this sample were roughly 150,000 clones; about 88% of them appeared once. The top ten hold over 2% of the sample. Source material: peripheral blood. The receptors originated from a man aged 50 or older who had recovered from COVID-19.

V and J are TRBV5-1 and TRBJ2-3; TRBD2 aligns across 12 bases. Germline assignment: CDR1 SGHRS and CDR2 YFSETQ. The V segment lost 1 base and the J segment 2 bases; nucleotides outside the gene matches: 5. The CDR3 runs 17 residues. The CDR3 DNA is TGCGCCAGCAGCTTGCCGGGACTAGCGGGTGCCACAGATACGCAGTATTTT. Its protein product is CASSLPGLAGATDTQYF.

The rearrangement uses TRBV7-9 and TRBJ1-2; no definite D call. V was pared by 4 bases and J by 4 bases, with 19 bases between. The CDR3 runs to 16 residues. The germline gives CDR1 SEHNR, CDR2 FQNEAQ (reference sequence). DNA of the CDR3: TGTGCCAGCAGCTCACCATCCGTGGCCGGGAGCTATGGCTACACCTTC. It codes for CASSSPSVAGSYGYTF.

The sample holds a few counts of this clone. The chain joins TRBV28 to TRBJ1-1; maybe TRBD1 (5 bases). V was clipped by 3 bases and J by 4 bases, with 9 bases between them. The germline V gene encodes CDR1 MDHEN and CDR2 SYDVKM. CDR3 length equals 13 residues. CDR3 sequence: CASSLKGFTEAFF. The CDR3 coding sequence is TGTGCCAGCAGTTTGAAGGGGTTCACTGAAGCTTTCTTT.

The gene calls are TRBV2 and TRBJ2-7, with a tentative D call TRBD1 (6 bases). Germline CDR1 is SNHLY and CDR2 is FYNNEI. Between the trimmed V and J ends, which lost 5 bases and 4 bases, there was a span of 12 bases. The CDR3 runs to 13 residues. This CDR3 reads CASSRDTLYEQYF. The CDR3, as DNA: TGTGCCAGCAGTCGGGACACCTTATACGAGCAGTACTTC.

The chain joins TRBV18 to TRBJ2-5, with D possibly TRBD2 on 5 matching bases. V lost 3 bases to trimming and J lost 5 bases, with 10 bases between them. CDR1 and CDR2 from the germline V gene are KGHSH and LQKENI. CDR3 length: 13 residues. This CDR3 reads CASSPGLKETQYF. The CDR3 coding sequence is TGTGCCAGCTCACCCGGACTGAAGGAGACCCAGTACTTC.

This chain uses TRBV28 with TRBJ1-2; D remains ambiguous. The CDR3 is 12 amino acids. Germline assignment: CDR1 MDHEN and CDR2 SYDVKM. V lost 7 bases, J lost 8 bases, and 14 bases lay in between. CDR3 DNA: TGTGCCAGCACCCTGACAAGCGGCGGCTACACCTTC. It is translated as CASTLTSGGYTF.

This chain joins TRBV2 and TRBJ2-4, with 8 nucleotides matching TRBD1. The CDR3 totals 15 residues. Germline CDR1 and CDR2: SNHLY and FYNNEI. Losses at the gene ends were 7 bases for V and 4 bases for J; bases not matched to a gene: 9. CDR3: CASIRQGFEKNIQYF. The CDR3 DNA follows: TGTGCCAGCATAAGACAGGGGTTCGAAAAAAACATTCAGTACTTC.

CDR3 nucleotides: TGTGCCAGCAGTCCCAAACCAGGGGGGAGCAATCAGCCCCAGCATTTT. It yields the protein CASSPKPGGSNQPQHF. The chain joins TRBV6-2 or TRBV6-3 to TRBJ1-5; 7 nucleotides match TRBD1. The V gene end was trimmed by 5 bases and the J gene end by 1 base; junction bases not matched to a gene: 8. Germline V gives CDR1 MNHEY, CDR2 SVGEGT. CDR3 length: 16 amino acids.

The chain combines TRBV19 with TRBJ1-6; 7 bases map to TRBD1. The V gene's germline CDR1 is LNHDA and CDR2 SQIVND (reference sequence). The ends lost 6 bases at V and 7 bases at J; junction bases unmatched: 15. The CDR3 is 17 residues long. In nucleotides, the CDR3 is TGTGCCAGTAGATCCCAAACAGGGGACCTTACCAATTCACCCCTCCACTTT. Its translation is CASRSQTGDLTNSPLHF.

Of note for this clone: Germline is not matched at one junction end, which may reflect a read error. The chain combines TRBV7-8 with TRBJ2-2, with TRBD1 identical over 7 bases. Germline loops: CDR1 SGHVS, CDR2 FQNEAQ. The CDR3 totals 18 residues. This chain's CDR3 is CASSLFYFEGANTGELFF. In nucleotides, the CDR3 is TGTGCCAGCAGCTTATTTTACTTTGAGGGGGCGAATACCGGGGAGCTGTTTTTT.

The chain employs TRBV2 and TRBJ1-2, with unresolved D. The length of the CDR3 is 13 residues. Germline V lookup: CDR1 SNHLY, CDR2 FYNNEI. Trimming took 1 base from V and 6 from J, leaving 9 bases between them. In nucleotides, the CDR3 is TGTGCCAGCAGTGAAGTAGCCTGGGATGGCTACACCTTC. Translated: CASSEVAWDGYTF.

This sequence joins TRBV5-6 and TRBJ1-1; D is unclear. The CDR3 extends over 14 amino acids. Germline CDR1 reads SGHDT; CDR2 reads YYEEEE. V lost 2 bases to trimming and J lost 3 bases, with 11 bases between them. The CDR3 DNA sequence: TGTGCCAGCAGCTTCGTCGTAGCGGACACTGAAGCTTTCTTT. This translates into CASSFVVADTEAFF.

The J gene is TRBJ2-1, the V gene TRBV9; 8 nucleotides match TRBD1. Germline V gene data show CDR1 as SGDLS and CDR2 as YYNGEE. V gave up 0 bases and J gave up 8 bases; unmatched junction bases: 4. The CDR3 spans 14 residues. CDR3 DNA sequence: TGTGCCAGCAGCGTAGCTAACAGGGGGGATGAGCAGTTCTTC. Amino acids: CASSVANRGDEQFF.

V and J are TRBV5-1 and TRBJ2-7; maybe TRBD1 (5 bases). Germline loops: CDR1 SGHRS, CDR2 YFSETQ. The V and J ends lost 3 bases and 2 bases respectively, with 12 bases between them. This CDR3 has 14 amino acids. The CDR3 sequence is CASSSLTEPYEQYF. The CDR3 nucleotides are TGCGCCAGCAGCTCCCTGACAGAGCCCTACGAGCAGTACTTC.

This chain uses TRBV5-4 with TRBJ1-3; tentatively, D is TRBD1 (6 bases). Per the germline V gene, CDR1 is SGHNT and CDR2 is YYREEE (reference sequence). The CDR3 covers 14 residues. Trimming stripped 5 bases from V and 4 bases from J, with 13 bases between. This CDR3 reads CASRQGAQGNTIYF. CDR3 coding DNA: TGTGCCAGCAGACAGGGTGCCCAAGGAAACACCATATATTTT.

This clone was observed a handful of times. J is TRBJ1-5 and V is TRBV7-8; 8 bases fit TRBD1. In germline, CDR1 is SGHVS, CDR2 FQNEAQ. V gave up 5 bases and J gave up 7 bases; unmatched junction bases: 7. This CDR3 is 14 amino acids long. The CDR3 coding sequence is TGTGCCAGCAGCCGTGACAGGGGATACCAGCCCCAGCATTTT. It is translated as CASSRDRGYQPQHF.

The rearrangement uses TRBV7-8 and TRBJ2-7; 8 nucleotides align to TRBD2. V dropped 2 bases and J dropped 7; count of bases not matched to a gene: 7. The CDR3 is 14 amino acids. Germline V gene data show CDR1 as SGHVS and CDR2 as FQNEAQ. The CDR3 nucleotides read TGTGCCAGCAGCTTAATTGCGGGGGGCCCTGAGCAGTACTTC. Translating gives CASSLIAGGPEQYF.

This CDR3 reads CASSPGTGGHTIYF. In nucleotides, the CDR3 is TGTGCCAGCAGCCCCGGGACAGGGGGACACACCATATATTTT. The rearrangement uses TRBV7-9 and TRBJ1-3; TRBD1 aligns across 11 bases. This CDR3 has 14 amino acids. V lost 5 bases to trimming and J lost 8 bases; unmatched junction nucleotides: 5. CDR1 SEHNR and CDR2 FQNEAQ come from the germline V gene (reference sequence).

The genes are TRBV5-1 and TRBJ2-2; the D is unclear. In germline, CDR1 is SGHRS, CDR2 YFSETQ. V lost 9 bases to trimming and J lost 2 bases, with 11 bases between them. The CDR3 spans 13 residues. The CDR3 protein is CATTGSNTGELFF. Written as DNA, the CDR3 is TGCGCCACCACCGGGTCTAACACCGGGGAGCTGTTTTTT.

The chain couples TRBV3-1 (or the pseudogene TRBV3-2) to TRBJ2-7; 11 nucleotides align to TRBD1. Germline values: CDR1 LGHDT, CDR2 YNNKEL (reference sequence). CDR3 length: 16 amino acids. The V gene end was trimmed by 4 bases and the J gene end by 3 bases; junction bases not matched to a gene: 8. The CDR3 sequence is CASSRPRDRGCYEQYF. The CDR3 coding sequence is TGTGCCAGCAGCCGGCCCCGGGACAGGGGGTGCTACGAGCAGTACTTC.

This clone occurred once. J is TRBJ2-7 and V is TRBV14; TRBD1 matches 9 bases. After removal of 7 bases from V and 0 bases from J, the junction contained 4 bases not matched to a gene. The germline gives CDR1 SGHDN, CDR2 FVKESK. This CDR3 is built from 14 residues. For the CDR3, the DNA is TGTGCCAGCAACCGGACAGGGGTCTCCTACGAGCAGTACTTC. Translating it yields CASNRTGVSYEQYF.

The CDR3 DNA follows: TGTGCCAGCAGTTACTCGAGGGTCAGCCCTAATTCACCCCTCCACTTT. This encodes CASSYSRVSPNSPLHF. The rearrangement uses TRBV6-5 and TRBJ1-6; the D is unclear. Trimming pared 0 bases from V and 6 bases from J, leaving 12 bases between. The germline CDR1 and CDR2 sequences are MNHEY and SVGAGI. This CDR3 region has 16 residues.

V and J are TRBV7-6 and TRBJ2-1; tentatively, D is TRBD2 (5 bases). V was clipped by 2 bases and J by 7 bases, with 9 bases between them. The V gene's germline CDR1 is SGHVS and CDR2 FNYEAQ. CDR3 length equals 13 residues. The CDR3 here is CASSLPPGNEQFF. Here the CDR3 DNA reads TGTGCCAGCAGCTTACCCCCGGGAAATGAGCAGTTCTTC.

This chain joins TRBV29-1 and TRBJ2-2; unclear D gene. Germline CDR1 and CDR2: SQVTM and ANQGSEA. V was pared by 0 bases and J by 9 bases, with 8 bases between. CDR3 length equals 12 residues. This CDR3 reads CSVEDGSRELFF. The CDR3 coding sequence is TGCAGCGTTGAAGATGGTAGCCGGGAGCTGTTTTTT.

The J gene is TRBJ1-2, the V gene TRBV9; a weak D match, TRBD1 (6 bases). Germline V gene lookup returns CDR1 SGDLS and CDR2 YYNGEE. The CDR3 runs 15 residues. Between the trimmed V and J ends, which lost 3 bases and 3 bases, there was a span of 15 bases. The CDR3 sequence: CASSAEPGADYGYTF. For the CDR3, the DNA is TGTGCCAGCAGCGCCGAGCCAGGGGCGGACTATGGCTACACCTTC.

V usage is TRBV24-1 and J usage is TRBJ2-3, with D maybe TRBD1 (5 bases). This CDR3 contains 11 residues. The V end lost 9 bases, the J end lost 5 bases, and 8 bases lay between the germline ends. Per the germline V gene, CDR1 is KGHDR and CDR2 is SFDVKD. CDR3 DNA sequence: TGTGCCACCCAGGGTCGAGATACGCAGTATTTT. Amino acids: CATQGRDTQYF.